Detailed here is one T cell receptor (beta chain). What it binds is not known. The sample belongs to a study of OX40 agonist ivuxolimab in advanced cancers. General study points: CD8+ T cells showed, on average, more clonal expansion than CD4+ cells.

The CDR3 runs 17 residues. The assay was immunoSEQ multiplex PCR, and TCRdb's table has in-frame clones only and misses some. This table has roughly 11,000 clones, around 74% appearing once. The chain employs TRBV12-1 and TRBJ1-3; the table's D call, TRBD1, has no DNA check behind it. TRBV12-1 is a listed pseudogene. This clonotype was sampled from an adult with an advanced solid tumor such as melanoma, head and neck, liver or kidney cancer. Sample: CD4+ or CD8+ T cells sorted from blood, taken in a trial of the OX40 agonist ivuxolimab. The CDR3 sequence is CASSPPLWGKAGNTIYF. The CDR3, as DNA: TGTGCCAGCAGCCCACCCCTATGGGGCAAAGCTGGAAACACCATATATTTT.